These T cell receptor beta chains were read from a single sample in a study of cytomegalovirus exposure and HLA in healthy donors. The method was immunoSEQ multiplex PCR; TCRdb's version includes in-frame clones alone and lacks a portion of them. The table lists roughly 100,000 clones, 75% to 85% of them singletons, with roughly 1.9% in the top ten. The specimen sequenced was PBMCs. The origin of the receptors is a man aged 25-40 years in good health and CMV-seronegative. The CDR3 runs from the conserved cysteine through the conserved F or W. The order of the fields is clone size, V gene, D gene, CDR3 length, J gene, CDR3 DNA, CDR3 protein. The D gene is left open where the match is weak. Size values are once, few and many counts, or a class for expanded clones, and some rows have none.

>-|TRBV15|-|14|TRBJ2-2
TGTGCCACCCGCGCTAGCGCGAACACCGGGGAGCTGTTTTTT
CATRASANTGELFF
>-|TRBV5-1|TRBD1|16|TRBJ2-5
TGCGCCAGCAGCTTGGGGGGACAGCTGCTGCCGGAGACCCAGTACTTC
CASSLGGQLLPETQYF
>-|TRBV27|-|12|TRBJ1-4
TGTGCCAGCAGTCATCGGGGAGAAAAACTGTTTTTT
CASSHRGEKLFF
>-|TRBV9|-|14|TRBJ1-1
TGTGCCAGCAGCGTAGTCTCCGGGAACACTGAAGCTTTCTTT
CASSVVSGNTEAFF
>few|TRBV4-2|-|15|TRBJ1-1
TGTGCCAGCAGCCAAGCGGTACTGGGAGGGACTGAAGCTTTCTTT
CASSQAVLGGTEAFF
>-|TRBV30|-|12|TRBJ2-3
TGTGCCTGGAGCCCGGGTGGGGATACGCAGTATTTT
CAWSPGGDTQYF
>few|TRBV6-6|-|12|TRBJ1-2
TGTGCCAGCAGTTACCTGGACAGCGGCTACACCTTC
CASSYLDSGYTF
>once|TRBV6-4|-|14|TRBJ2-2
TGTGCCAGCAGTCCTTTACAGGGCGCCGGGGAGCTGTTTTTT
CASSPLQGAGELFF
>-|TRBV5-4|-|12|TRBJ2-3
TGTGCCATCAGGGGGGAGGCAGATACGCAGTATTTT
CAIRGEADTQYF
>once|TRBV27|TRBD1|14|TRBJ1-4
TGTGCCAGCAGAGACAGGGGCCTAAATGAAAAACTGTTTTTT
CASRDRGLNEKLFF
>-|TRBV4-2|TRBD2|16|TRBJ2-1
TGTGCCAGCAGCCACGGGGGGACTAGCGGGGGAAATGAGCAGTTCTTC
CASSHGGTSGGNEQFF
>-|TRBV28|TRBD1|13|TRBJ2-5
TGTGCCAGCAGTTCCCGGGACAGAGAGACCCAGTACTTC
CASSSRDRETQYF
>few|TRBV7-2|-|12|TRBJ1-5
TGTGCCAGCAGGGGTCTGGAGGAGCCCCAGCATTTT
CASRGLEEPQHF
>-|TRBV16|TRBD2|16|TRBJ2-1
TGTGCCAGCAGCCGCGAGGTGGGAGGGCTCTTAAATGAGCAGTTCTTC
CASSREVGGLLNEQFF
>few|TRBV13|TRBD1|14|TRBJ2-5
TGTGCCAGCAGCAAAGACAGGGGGCGAGAGACCCAGTACTTC
CASSKDRGRETQYF
>-|TRBV29-1|TRBD2|15|TRBJ2-3
TGCAGCGTTGAAGGGACTAGCGATTCCACAGATACGCAGTATTTT
CSVEGTSDSTDTQYF
>-|TRBV6-1|TRBD1|15|TRBJ1-3
TGTGCCAGCAGAGAGGACAGGGGGCCTGGAAACACCATATATTTT
CASREDRGPGNTIYF
>many|TRBV28|TRBD2|16|TRBJ2-7
TGTGCCAGCAGCCGCCGGGGAGGGGCCCCTTCCTACGAGCAGTACTTC
CASSRRGGAPSYEQYF
>few|TRBV5-6|-|14|TRBJ2-7
TGTGCCAGCAGCTTCTCCTGGTCGGCCTACGAGCAGTACTTC
CASSFSWSAYEQYF
>many|TRBV30|-|13|TRBJ1-5
TGTGCCTGGAGTTTCACAGAGAATCAGCCCCAGCATTTT
CAWSFTENQPQHF
>-|TRBV9|TRBD2|13|TRBJ2-1
TGTGCCAGCAGCACTAGCGAGGGCAATGAGCAGTTCTTC
CASSTSEGNEQFF
>-|TRBV30|TRBD1|16|TRBJ2-6
TGTGCCTGGGTCAACAGGGGGACCGCTGGGGCCAACGTCCTGACTTTC
CAWVNRGTAGANVLTF
>-|TRBV6-4|-|10|TRBJ1-2
TGTGCCAGCCTCCTTTCCGGCTACACCTTC
CASLLSGYTF
>-|TRBV4-3|-|16|TRBJ1-3
TGCGCCAGCACCCCGGACAGATCGAGCTCTGGAAACACCATATATTTT
CASTPDRSSSGNTIYF
>-|TRBV18|TRBD2|16|TRBJ2-7
TGTGCCAGCTCACCACGTCTAGCGGGAGGAGGTGGCGAGCAGTACTTC
CASSPRLAGGGGEQYF
>many|TRBV28|-|13|TRBJ2-3
TGTGCCAGCAGCAGAACAGGCACAGATACGCAGTATTTT
CASSRTGTDTQYF
>few|TRBV6-5|TRBD1|14|TRBJ1-1
TGTGCCAGCAATCCCGGGACAGGGAAGGCTGAAGCTTTCTTT
CASNPGTGKAEAFF
>-|TRBV2|TRBD1|14|TRBJ1-2
TGTGCCAGCGGGGTCGGGACAGGGGCCTATGGCTACACCTTC
CASGVGTGAYGYTF